A selection of T cell receptor beta chains follows, all from one sample in a study of T cells in Graves' hyperthyroidism and ophthalmopathy. TCRdb reprocessed the multiplex PCR reads via MiXCR and lists one record per CDR3 protein. The sample contains 400,000 or so distinct CDR3 sequences, more than 14% of which appear only once. Sequencing input: blood. Receptors originate from a woman aged 25 to 39 with Graves' ophthalmopathy. Each CDR3 is given with its conserved first and last residue. A D gene is named only where the DNA matches it firmly. For some rows the clone size is stated as once, few or many, or as a class when expanded; others skip it.

D gene	clone size	V gene	J gene	CDR3 DNA	CDR3 protein
.	many	TRBV20-1	TRBJ2-3	TGCAGTGCACCCCTCCAGACTGCTCAGGCTCCGCAGTATTTT	CSAPLQTAQAPQYF
.	many	TRBV12-3/TRBV12-4	TRBJ2-5	TGTGCCAGCAGTCCGGTGGTCCAAGAGACCCAGTACTTC	CASSPVVQETQYF
.	many	TRBV28	TRBJ2-5	TGTGCCAGCAGTTTGGGGGCTTTTGTAAAAGGCAAAGAGACCCAGTACTTC	CASSLGAFVKGKETQYF
TRBD2	many	TRBV3-1	TRBJ2-5	TGTGCCAGCAGCCAGGGACTAGCGGAGATCTACCAAGAGACCCAGTACTTC	CASSQGLAEIYQETQYF
TRBD1	few	TRBV7-9	TRBJ1-1	TGTGCCAGCACCCTATATTCGGGGACAGTCCCTGAAGCTTTCTTT	CASTLYSGTVPEAFF
.	many	TRBV14	TRBJ2-7	TGTGCCAGCAGCCAAGAAGGAGATTTCTACGAGCAGTACTTC	CASSQEGDFYEQYF
.	many	TRBV20-1	TRBJ1-2	TGCAGTGCGCCTCGTCCTCTACAGGGAATCTATGGCTACACCTTC	CSAPRPLQGIYGYTF
TRBD1	.	TRBV9	TRBJ2-7	TGTGCCAGCAGCGTAGCGGGACAGGCGACCTACGAGCAGTACTTC	CASSVAGQATYEQYF
.	few	TRBV29-1	TRBJ2-1	TGCAGCGTTGACCCGACCTTCCCGCCCGTAAATGAGCAGTTCTTC	CSVDPTFPPVNEQFF
.	many	TRBV5-1	TRBJ2-3	TGCGCCAGCAGCTTGCGCGGAGGAGCACCATCCCGCACAGATACGCAGTATTTT	CASSLRGGAPSRTDTQYF
.	many	TRBV30	TRBJ2-5	TGTGCCTGGAGTGTAAATCCGTCGGGACCTCAGACCCAGTACTTC	CAWSVNPSGPQTQYF
TRBD1	many	TRBV6-6	TRBJ1-1	TGTGCCAGCAGTTACACCTGGGACAGCACTGAAGCTTTCTTT	CASSYTWDSTEAFF
.	many	TRBV5-1	TRBJ1-1	TGCGCCAGCACCCGGGAGGGCACTGAAGCTTTCTTT	CASTREGTEAFF
TRBD2	many	TRBV6-1	TRBJ2-3	TGTGCCAGCAGTCGTACAATAGCGGGGGTAAGCACAGATACGCAGTATTTT	CASSRTIAGVSTDTQYF
TRBD1	few	TRBV5-1	TRBJ2-3	TGCGCCAGCAGCCTCCGGGACAGGGGGAGCACAGATACGCAGTATTTT	CASSLRDRGSTDTQYF
.	many	TRBV6-1	TRBJ2-7	TGTGCCAGCAGTTGGGACAAGAACTACGAGCAGTACTTC	CASSWDKNYEQYF